Below are 25 T cell receptor beta chains sequenced from a single sample in a study of cytotoxic CD8 clonotypes in ibrutinib-treated CLL. Profiling relied on immunoSEQ multiplex PCR, and the TCRdb table lists in-frame clones only, not all of them. The table records 35,000 to 45,000 clones, almost 70% of them present only once. The sequencing here drew on PBMCs, taken after 12 months of ibrutinib treatment. The receptors originated from a human donor with chronic lymphocytic leukemia.

The V gene is TRBV19, the J gene TRBJ2-7; D not resolved. The CDR3 has 11 residues. Trimming cost V 3 bases and J 6 bases, with 6 bases left between them. Germline loops: CDR1 LNHDA, CDR2 SQIVND (reference sequence). In nucleotides, the CDR3 is TGTGCCAGTAGTATTGGGTCCGAGCAGTACTTC. Translation gives CASSIGSEQYF.

This clone was counted a single time. The rearrangement links TRBV19 to TRBJ2-1, with TRBD2 as a possible D gene (6 bases). Trimming took off 5 bases at V and 3 bases at J, with 11 bases between the two ends. In germline, CDR1 is LNHDA, CDR2 SQIVND (reference sequence). The CDR3 contains 14 residues. DNA for the CDR3: TGTGCCAGTAGTCCGGGACTTTTCTACAATGAGCAGTTCTTC. Amino acids: CASSPGLFYNEQFF.

This sequence joins TRBV28 and TRBJ2-1, with 11 bases fitting TRBD2. V dropped 5 bases and J dropped 1; count of bases not matched to a gene: 7. The CDR3 is 17 residues long. Looked up from germline, CDR1 is MDHEN and CDR2 is SYDVKM. CDR3 nucleotide sequence: TGTGCCAGCAGTGTGGTACTAGCGGGAGTATCCTACAATGAGCAGTTCTTC. As protein: CASSVVLAGVSYNEQFF.

In this sample, this clone turned up a few times. The chain uses TRBV7-2 and TRBJ1-5, with D possibly matching TRBD1 (5 bases). V was pared by 3 bases and J by 6 bases, with 15 bases between. The CDR3 has 15 residues. Germline CDR1 reads SGHTA; CDR2 reads FQGNSA. The CDR3, as DNA: TGTGCCAGCAGCTTGGGGCCCGCCGGAGGTCAGCCCCAGCATTTT. As protein: CASSLGPAGGQPQHF.

The chain has TRBV5-6 and TRBJ2-7, with D perhaps TRBD1 (5 bases). The CDR3 consists of 12 residues. In germline, CDR1 is SGHDT, CDR2 YYEEEE. V was trimmed by 1 base and J by 7 bases, leaving 9 bases between them. For the CDR3, the DNA is TGTGCCAGCAGCTTGAGGACACTTGAGCAGTACTTC. This codes for CASSLRTLEQYF.

V usage is TRBV2 and J usage is TRBJ2-1; 8 bases line up with TRBD2. Trimming cost V 5 bases and J 10 bases; bases outside gene matches: 1. CDR1 and CDR2 from the germline V gene are SNHLY and FYNNEI. This CDR3 comprises 11 residues. CDR3 bases: TGTGCCAGCAGTCGGACTAGCGAGCAGTTCTTC. Amino acids: CASSRTSEQFF.

This clone was seen once. The chain is built from TRBV5-4 and TRBJ1-2, with D possibly TRBD1 on 5 matching bases. CDR1 and CDR2 from the germline V gene are SGHNT and YYREEE (reference sequence). The ends were cut back, 4 bases at V and 10 bases at J, with 14 bases in the middle. CDR3 length equals 12 residues. The CDR3 loop is CASSISGPHYTF. DNA for the CDR3: TGTGCCAGCAGCATATCAGGGCCCCACTACACCTTC.

The genes are TRBV5-4 and TRBJ1-1; D ambiguous. Germline loops: CDR1 SGHNT, CDR2 YYREEE (reference sequence). V was clipped by 4 bases and J by 4 bases, with 17 bases between them. The CDR3 extends over 15 amino acids. CDR3 protein: CASSPDRMRSTEAFF. CDR3 sequence (DNA): TGTGCCAGCAGCCCGGACCGGATGAGGTCCACTGAAGCTTTCTTT. The full variable domain, in which reference TRBV5-4 and TRBJ1-1 provide the parts outside the CDR3, is ETGVTQSPTHLIKTRGQQVTLRCSSQSGHNTVSWYQQALGQGPQFIFQYYREEENGRGNFPPRFSGLQFPNYSSELNVNALELDDSALYLCASSPDRMRSTEAFFGQGTRLTVV.

The chain employs TRBV5-6 and TRBJ2-2; 8 bases line up with TRBD1. This CDR3 has 15 amino acids. Germline V gene data show CDR1 as SGHDT and CDR2 as YYEEEE. V shed 5 bases and J 6 bases; nucleotides not matched to a gene: 9. The chain's CDR3 is CASSGQGVRSGELFF. CDR3 DNA sequence: TGTGCCAGCAGTGGACAGGGAGTGCGATCCGGGGAGCTGTTTTTT.

This chain links TRBV29-1 with TRBJ2-7; D is unresolved. CDR1 SQVTM and CDR2 ANQGSEA come from the germline V gene. The CDR3 totals 12 residues. Trimming stripped 5 bases from V and 3 bases from J, with 11 bases between. CDR3 coding DNA: TGCAGCGTTCATCGCGGCAACTACGAGCAGTACTTC. Translated: CSVHRGNYEQYF.

The V and J genes are TRBV7-2 and TRBJ2-7; 9 nucleotides line up with TRBD2. The length of the CDR3 is 18 residues. Losses at the gene ends were 2 bases for V and 4 bases for J; bases not matched to a gene: 15. Germline V gene lookup returns CDR1 SGHTA and CDR2 FQGNSA. The CDR3 loop is CASSLRYKSSGMSYEQYF. The CDR3 DNA sequence: TGTGCCAGCAGCTTACGCTATAAGTCTAGCGGGATGTCGTACGAGCAGTACTTC.

The V and J genes are TRBV7-2 and TRBJ1-2; 9 bases match TRBD1. The J segment lost 2 bases and the V segment lost 4 bases, leaving 5 bases of the junction unmatched. Germline CDR1 reads SGHTA; CDR2 reads FQGNSA. There are 15 residues in the CDR3. The CDR3 reads CASSSTGGLNYGYTF. The CDR3 DNA is TGTGCCAGCAGCTCCACAGGGGGCTTGAACTATGGCTACACCTTC.

The V and J genes are TRBV30 and TRBJ2-1; TRBD1 or TRBD2 may be the D gene (5 bases each). Germline CDR1 is GTSNPN and CDR2 is SVGIG (reference sequence). V was shortened by 2 bases and J by 2 bases, with 13 bases between the two germline ends. The CDR3 sequence is 15 residues long. The CDR3 loop reads CAWSPPVGAYNEQFF. As DNA, the CDR3 is TGTGCCTGGAGTCCCCCGGTGGGGGCCTACAATGAGCAGTTCTTC.

The rearrangement uses TRBV19 and TRBJ2-5, with 14 bases identical to TRBD2. CDR3 length: 17 amino acids. CDR1 LNHDA and CDR2 SQIVND come from the germline V gene (reference sequence). J lost 0 bases, V lost 9 bases, and 9 bases had no gene match. The CDR3 DNA follows: TGTGCCAGCACAGGACTAGCGGGAGGCGGGGACCAAGAGACCCAGTACTTC. Translating gives CASTGLAGGGDQETQYF.

This chain links TRBV15 with TRBJ1-4; no clear D. From germline, CDR1 is LNHNV and CDR2 YYDKDF (reference sequence). CDR3 length: 12 amino acids. Trimming cost V 2 bases and J 6 bases, with 4 bases left between them. The CDR3 DNA is TGTGCCACCAGCAGACAAGATGAAAAACTGTTTTTT. Amino acid sequence: CATSRQDEKLFF.

This clone was picked up a small number of times. The chain joins TRBV4-1 to TRBJ2-5; D unresolved. The CDR3 sequence is 14 residues long. Deletions cut 4 bases from V and 4 bases from J, with 13 bases between. The germline V gene encodes CDR1 MGHRA and CDR2 YSYEKL. The CDR3: CASSLLGMGETQYF. The CDR3 region has the DNA TGCGCCAGCAGCCTTTTGGGGATGGGAGAGACCCAGTACTTC.

This clone was recorded once. The genes are TRBV5-1 and TRBJ2-3, with TRBD2 identical over 9 bases. The CDR3 is 15 amino acids. The germline V gene encodes CDR1 SGHRS and CDR2 YFSETQ. With V trimmed by 2 bases and J by 6 bases, 7 bases remained unmatched. For the CDR3, the DNA is TGCGCCAGCAGCTTCGGTAGCGGGAGTAAGGATACGCAGTATTTT. It codes for CASSFGSGSKDTQYF. The whole variable domain, remainder taken from reference TRBV5-1 and TRBJ2-3, is KAGVTQTPRYLIKTRGQQVTLSCSPISGHRSVSWYQQTPGQGLQFLFEYFSETQRNKGNFPGRFSGRQFSNSRSEMNVSTLELGDSALYLCASSFGSGSKDTQYFGPGTRLTVL.

This clone was observed a handful of times. This sequence joins TRBV28 and TRBJ2-2; TRBD1 agrees at 7 bases. V shed 3 bases and J 6 bases; nucleotides not matched to a gene: 7. This CDR3 comprises 15 residues. The germline CDR1 and CDR2 sequences are MDHEN and SYDVKM. The CDR3 DNA is TGTGCCAGCAGTTTTATGACAGGGATCTCCGGGGAGCTGTTTTTT. Protein: CASSFMTGISGELFF. Looking up the rest from reference TRBV28 and TRBJ2-2 gives the full variable domain: DVKVTQSSRYLVKRTGEKVFLECVQDMDHENMFWYRQDPGLGLRLIYFSYDVKMKEKGDIPEGYSVSREKKERFSLILESASTNQTSMYLCASSFMTGISGELFFGEGSRLTVL.

The rearrangement uses TRBV2 and TRBJ2-7, with 7 nucleotides matching TRBD2. Trimming took 5 bases from V and 4 from J; bases not matched to a gene: 11. The CDR3 has 15 amino acids. Germline assignment: CDR1 SNHLY and CDR2 FYNNEI. CDR3 protein: CASSPGGLDTYEQYF. CDR3 DNA: TGTGCCAGCAGTCCCGGAGGACTAGATACTTACGAGCAGTACTTC.

The J gene is TRBJ1-2, the V gene TRBV19; D unresolved. Between the trimmed V and J ends, which lost 11 bases and 2 bases, there was a span of 15 bases. The germline V gene has CDR1 LNHDA and CDR2 SQIVND (reference sequence). This CDR3 is 13 amino acids long. This chain's CDR3 is CASSTGRNYGYTF. The CDR3 DNA follows: TGTGCCTCTTCAACCGGCAGAAACTATGGCTACACCTTC.

This clone occurred a few times. V usage is TRBV28 and J usage is TRBJ2-3, with D unclear. Trimming removed 6 bases at V and 1 base at J, with 20 bases between. This CDR3 has 17 residues. Germline V CDR1 and CDR2: MDHEN, SYDVKM. The CDR3 sequence: CASSYPIVGRRTDTQYF. The CDR3 DNA reads TGTGCCAGCAGCTATCCGATCGTAGGACGGCGCACAGATACGCAGTATTTT.

The chain employs TRBV7-2 and TRBJ2-5, with D possibly TRBD2 on 5 matching bases. This CDR3 comprises 14 residues. The V gene's germline CDR1 is SGHTA and CDR2 FQGNSA. Deletions cut 5 bases from V and 1 base from J, with 11 bases between. The CDR3 loop reads CASSPSGLQETQYF. The CDR3 nucleotides are TGTGCCAGCAGCCCCAGCGGACTCCAAGAGACCCAGTACTTC.

The rearrangement uses TRBV29-1 and TRBJ1-1; no firm D call. V dropped 3 bases and J dropped 0 bases, with 8 bases sitting between them. CDR1 is SQVTM and CDR2 is ANQGSEA in the germline V gene. There are 13 residues in the CDR3. The CDR3 region has the DNA TGCAGCGTTGAGGGTTACTTGAACACTGAAGCTTTCTTT. Encoded protein: CSVEGYLNTEAFF.

This clone was seen a single time. This chain joins TRBV6-5 and TRBJ2-7; perhaps TRBD1 as D (6 bases). V lost 7 bases and J 1 base, leaving 14 bases between the germline ends. There are 14 residues in the CDR3. Germline V lookup: CDR1 MNHEY, CDR2 SVGAGI. The CDR3 is CASNEGTKSYEQYF. In DNA form, the CDR3 reads TGTGCCAGCAATGAGGGGACAAAGTCCTACGAGCAGTACTTC.

In DNA, the CDR3 is TGTGCCATCAGTGAGTCCCCAAACAGAGGTAGCTATGGCTACACCTTC. Amino acid sequence: CAISESPNRGSYGYTF. This chain connects TRBV10-3 to TRBJ1-2, with D hard to call. From germline, CDR1 is ENHRY and CDR2 SYGVKD. V was shortened by 0 bases and J by 4 bases, with 15 bases between the two germline ends. This CDR3 has 16 residues.